These T cell receptor beta chains were read from a single sample in a study of blood T cell repertoires in COVID-19. Libraries were prepared by immunoSEQ multiplex PCR; TCRdb keeps only in-frame clonotypes and omits some of them. Of over 150,000 clones detected, around 83% appear once; the ten largest clones hold about 6.3%. The sample taken for sequencing was PBMCs or T cells enriched from blood (not recorded which). The source of these receptors is a man aged 40-50 years who had recovered from COVID-19. CDR3s include the opening cysteine and the closing phenylalanine or tryptophan. Each record gives: V gene, J gene, D gene, clone size, CDR3 DNA, CDR3 protein. A D gene is named only where the DNA matches it firmly. Rows give clone size only sometimes, using once, few, many, or a class for an expanded clone.

TRBV5-4,TRBJ1-1,.,.,TGTGCCAGCAGTCAGTCTGGGACTTTGAACACTGAAGCTTTCTTT,CASSQSGTLNTEAFF
TRBV5-1,TRBJ2-1,.,.,TGCGCCAGCAGCGCAAGCTTATCCTACAATGAGCAGTTCTTC,CASSASLSYNEQFF
TRBV25-1,TRBJ2-2,.,.,TGTGCCAGCAGCCTCCAAAAGGGAGGAGCCGGGGAGCTGTTTTTT,CASSLQKGGAGELFF
TRBV6-1,TRBJ2-5,.,.,TGTGCCAGCAGTGAAAGCGGACCCTACAGCCCCCAGTACTTC,CASSESGPYSPQYF
TRBV5-1,TRBJ2-3,TRBD1,.,TGCGCCAGCAGCCAAGACAGGGAAGGAGATACGCAGTATTTT,CASSQDREGDTQYF
TRBV27,TRBJ2-2,.,once,TGTGCCAGCAGTTTTACGACAGGCTCTGAGGAGCTGTTTTTT,CASSFTTGSEELFF
TRBV24-1,TRBJ2-1,TRBD1,.,TGTGCCACCAGTGATTCCGGGACAGTAAACGAGCAGTTCTTC,CATSDSGTVNEQFF
TRBV21-1,TRBJ2-1,.,few,TGTGCCAGCAGCATCCGGGACAGGGAAAGGAGCTCCTACAATGAGCAGTTCTTC,CASSIRDRERSSYNEQFF
TRBV11-2,TRBJ2-5,TRBD1,.,TGTGCCAGCAGCTGGGACAGGGGCCCAGAGACCCAGTACTTC,CASSWDRGPETQYF
TRBV2,TRBJ2-3,TRBD1,.,TGTGCCAGCAGTGAAGAAGGGGGCGGTAACACAGATACGCAGTATTTT,CASSEEGGGNTDTQYF
TRBV7-9,TRBJ1-1,.,.,TGTGCCAGCAGCTTATCCGGAACGGGGACAACTGAAGCTTTCTTT,CASSLSGTGTTEAFF
TRBV18,TRBJ2-5,TRBD2,.,TGTGCCAGCTCACAATTACTAGCGGGAGAAGAGACCCAGTACTTC,CASSQLLAGEETQYF
TRBV5-1,TRBJ2-5,.,.,TGCGCCAGCAGCACAGGGTACAAGGAGGAGACCCAGTACTTC,CASSTGYKEETQYF
TRBV27,TRBJ2-5,.,.,TGTGCCAGCAGTTTATGGGAGCAAGAGACCCAGTACTTC,CASSLWEQETQYF
TRBV10-1,TRBJ1-2,.,.,TGCGCCAGCAGTGCGGCAGGGCTCTCATCTACTTACTATGGCTACACCTTC,CASSAAGLSSTYYGYTF
TRBV6-1,TRBJ1-4,.,.,TGTGCCAGCAGTGACAGATCTGCTAATGAAAAACTGTTTTTT,CASSDRSANEKLFF
TRBV7-2,TRBJ2-7,.,many,TGTGCCAGCAGCTTAGTAGGGGGGGTCGGCGAGCAGTACTTC,CASSLVGGVGEQYF
TRBV6-5,TRBJ2-7,.,.,TGTGCCAGCAGTTCACAGGGCCCCTACGAGCAGTACTTC,CASSSQGPYEQYF
TRBV30,TRBJ1-1,.,.,TGTGCCTGGAGGGAGGGGTTCCTGACCAACACTGAAGCTTTCTTT,CAWREGFLTNTEAFF
TRBV3-1/TRBV3-2,TRBJ1-5,.,.,TGTGCCAGCAGCCAAGGAACAGGGAGCAATCAGCCCCAGCATTTT,CASSQGTGSNQPQHF
TRBV19,TRBJ1-5,.,.,TGTGCCAGTACCCGGGAACACATGGGAGTAAATCAGCCCCAGCATTTT,CASTREHMGVNQPQHF
TRBV5-4,TRBJ1-6,.,.,TGTGCCAGCAGCTTGGGTGGAGGCTTTAATTCACCCCTCCACTTT,CASSLGGGFNSPLHF
TRBV28,TRBJ1-5,.,.,TGTGCCAGCTCATCGCCCCAGCATTTT,CASSSPQHF
TRBV5-4,TRBJ2-2,.,.,TGTGCCAGCAGCTTGGACGCGGCCCCCGGGGAGCTGTTTTTT,CASSLDAAPGELFF
TRBV21-1,TRBJ1-3,.,.,TGTGCCAGCAGATCCAGGGGGAGCCTTGGAAACACCATATATTTT,CASRSRGSLGNTIYF
TRBV5-5,TRBJ1-3,.,.,TGTGCCAGCACCCCGGGGGGGCTCCACTCTGGAAACACCATATATTTT,CASTPGGLHSGNTIYF
TRBV27,TRBJ1-2,.,.,TGTGCCAGCAGTAAGGGACAACAGAATGGCTACACCTTC,CASSKGQQNGYTF
TRBV3-1/TRBV3-2,TRBJ1-1,.,.,TGTGCCAGCAGCCAAGATGGGCGCACGAACACTGAAGCTTTCTTT,CASSQDGRTNTEAFF
TRBV30,TRBJ1-6,.,.,TGTGCCTGGAGTGTAACAGGGAAATTCTCACCCCTCCACTTT,CAWSVTGKFSPLHF
TRBV6-5,TRBJ1-5,TRBD1,.,TGTGCCAGCAGAACAGGGGAGTTATGGAATCAGCCCCAGCATTTT,CASRTGELWNQPQHF
TRBV24-1,TRBJ1-3,.,.,TGTGCCACCAGTGGGGGACACCTATCTGGAAACACCATATATTTT,CATSGGHLSGNTIYF
TRBV5-1,TRBJ1-1,TRBD1,.,TGCGCCAGCAGTCGGACAGGGGGACCTGAAGCTTTCTTT,CASSRTGGPEAFF
TRBV18,TRBJ1-1,.,.,TGTGCCAGCTCACCGGGGTCCGGGGGGAACACTGAAGCTTTCTTT,CASSPGSGGNTEAFF
TRBV9,TRBJ1-5,.,.,TGTGCCAGCAGCGTAGGGAGAGGCCGGGACATCGGTGGCAATCAGCCCCAGCATTTT,CASSVGRGRDIGGNQPQHF
TRBV9,TRBJ1-4,TRBD1,.,TGTGCCAGCAGCGCGTCAGGGGGCTGGAGTGAAAAACTGTTTTTT,CASSASGGWSEKLFF
TRBV27,TRBJ2-7,.,.,TGTGCCAGCAGTCAGGCCCCTCTAACCTACGAGCAGTACTTC,CASSQAPLTYEQYF
TRBV9,TRBJ1-2,TRBD1,once,TGTGCCAGCAGCCCAAGGACAGGGGGCCCCTATGGCTACACCTTC,CASSPRTGGPYGYTF
TRBV9,TRBJ1-1,.,.,TGTGCCAGCAGCGGCGGGGCTATTAACACTGAAGCTTTCTTT,CASSGGAINTEAFF
TRBV5-1,TRBJ2-7,.,few,TGCGCCAGCAGCTTGTCGGGATTCGGCGAGCAGTACTTC,CASSLSGFGEQYF
TRBV20-1,TRBJ1-2,TRBD1,.,TGCAGTGCTGGTGGGACAGACCACGGTGGCTACACCTTC,CSAGGTDHGGYTF
TRBV2,TRBJ2-5,.,once,TGTGCCAGCGGCAGTATGGAGACCCAGTACTTC,CASGSMETQYF
TRBV27,TRBJ2-6,TRBD2,.,TGTGCCAGCAGGCCCGGGACTATAGCTATCCTATCCTCTGGGGCCAACGTCCTGACTTTC,CASRPGTIAILSSGANVLTF
TRBV5-1,TRBJ2-2,TRBD2,.,TGCGCCAGCAGCATGCTAGCGGGAGCGGGCACCGGGGAGCTGTTTTTT,CASSMLAGAGTGELFF
TRBV10-1,TRBJ1-1,.,few,TGCGCCAGCAGTGAGGAGGGTAACACTGAAGCTTTCTTT,CASSEEGNTEAFF
TRBV9,TRBJ2-1,TRBD2,once,TGTGCCAGCAGCGTAGGAAAAGCGGGGTTCTACAATGAGCAGTTCTTC,CASSVGKAGFYNEQFF
TRBV12-3/TRBV12-4,TRBJ1-4,.,once,TGTGCCAGCAGTTTGGGGGGAAATGAAAAACTGTTTTTT,CASSLGGNEKLFF
TRBV6-2/TRBV6-3,TRBJ2-3,.,few,TGTGCCAGCAGTTACTCAATGGAGGCAGATACGCAGTATTTT,CASSYSMEADTQYF
TRBV5-1,TRBJ2-5,.,.,TGCGCCAGCAGCTTGGCAGGGACTCAAGAGACCCAGTACTTC,CASSLAGTQETQYF
TRBV6-4,TRBJ2-6,.,medium-sized,TGTGCCAGCAGTGACGGAGGCTCTGGGGCCAACGTCCTGACTTTC,CASSDGGSGANVLTF
TRBV27,TRBJ1-2,TRBD1,.,TGTGCCAGCAGACGTCCCGGGACAGGGGACTATGGCTACACCTTC,CASRRPGTGDYGYTF
TRBV3-1/TRBV3-2,TRBJ1-1,.,once,TGTGCCAGCAGCCAAATACTGGGAGTGGGTGAAGCTTTCTTT,CASSQILGVGEAFF
TRBV10-3,TRBJ2-2,.,.,TGTGCCATCATTGGGACTGTGGGGGCCGGGGAGCTGTTTTTT,CAIIGTVGAGELFF
TRBV30,TRBJ1-5,.,.,TGTGCCTGGACGACAGGTTCAAATCAGCCCCAGCATTTT,CAWTTGSNQPQHF
TRBV30,TRBJ1-2,TRBD1,.,TGTGCCTCCCTGTTGACAGGGACGGCCCAGGTTGGCTACACCTTC,CASLLTGTAQVGYTF
TRBV6-5,TRBJ1-2,.,.,TGTGCCAGCGCCGTTGGGGGGGGGAACTATGGCTACACCTTC,CASAVGGGNYGYTF
TRBV9,TRBJ1-6,TRBD1,.,TGTGCCAGCAGCGTAGCGGACAGGGGTGATTCACCCCTCCACTTT,CASSVADRGDSPLHF
TRBV24-1,TRBJ2-1,.,.,TGTGCCACCAGTGACCCCCCGAATGAGCAGTTCTTC,CATSDPPNEQFF